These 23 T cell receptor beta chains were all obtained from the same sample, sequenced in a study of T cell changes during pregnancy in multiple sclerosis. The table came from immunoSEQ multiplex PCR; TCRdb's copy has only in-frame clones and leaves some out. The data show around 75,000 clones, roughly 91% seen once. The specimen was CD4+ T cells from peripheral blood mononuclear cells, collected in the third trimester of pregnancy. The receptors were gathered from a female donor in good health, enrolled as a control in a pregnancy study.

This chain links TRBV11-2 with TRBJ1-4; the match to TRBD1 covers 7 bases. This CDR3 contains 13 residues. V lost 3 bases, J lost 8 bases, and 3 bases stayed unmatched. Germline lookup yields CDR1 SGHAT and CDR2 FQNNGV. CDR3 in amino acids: CASSFDRVEKLFF. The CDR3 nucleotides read TGTGCCAGCAGCTTTGACAGGGTAGAAAAACTGTTTTTT.

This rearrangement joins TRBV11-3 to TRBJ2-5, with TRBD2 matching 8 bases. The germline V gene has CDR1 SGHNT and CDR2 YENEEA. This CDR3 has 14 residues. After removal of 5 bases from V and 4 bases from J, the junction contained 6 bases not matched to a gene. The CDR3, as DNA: TGTGCCAGCAGCACCCCCGGGAGGGGAGAGACCCAGTACTTC. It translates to CASSTPGRGETQYF.

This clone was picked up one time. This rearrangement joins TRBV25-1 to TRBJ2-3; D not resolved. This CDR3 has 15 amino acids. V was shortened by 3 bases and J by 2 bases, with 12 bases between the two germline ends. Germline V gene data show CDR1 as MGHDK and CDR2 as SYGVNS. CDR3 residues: CASSDQVMATDTQYF. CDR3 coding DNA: TGTGCCAGCAGTGACCAAGTTATGGCCACAGATACGCAGTATTTT.

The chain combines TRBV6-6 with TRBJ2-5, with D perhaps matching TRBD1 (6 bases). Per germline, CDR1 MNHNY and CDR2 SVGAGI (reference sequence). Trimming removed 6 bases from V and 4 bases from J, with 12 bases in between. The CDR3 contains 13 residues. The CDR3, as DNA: TGTGCCAGCAGGAGGGACAAGGGAGAGACCCAGTACTTC. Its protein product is CASRRDKGETQYF.

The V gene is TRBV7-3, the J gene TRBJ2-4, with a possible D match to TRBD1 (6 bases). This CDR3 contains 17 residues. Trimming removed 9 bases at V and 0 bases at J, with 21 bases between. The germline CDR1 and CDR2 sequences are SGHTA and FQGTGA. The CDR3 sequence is CARRQVRKAKAKNIQYF. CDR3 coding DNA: TGTGCCAGGCGACAGGTACGGAAGGCCAAAGCCAAAAACATTCAGTACTTC.

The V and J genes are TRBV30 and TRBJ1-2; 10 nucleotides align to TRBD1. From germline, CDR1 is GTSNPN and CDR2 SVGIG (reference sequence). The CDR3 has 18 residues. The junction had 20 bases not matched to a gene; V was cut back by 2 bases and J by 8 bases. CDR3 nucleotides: TGTGCCTGGAGTCTTCCCTCGGGACAGGGGTCCCGCCTATCAGGCTACACCTTC. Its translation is CAWSLPSGQGSRLSGYTF.

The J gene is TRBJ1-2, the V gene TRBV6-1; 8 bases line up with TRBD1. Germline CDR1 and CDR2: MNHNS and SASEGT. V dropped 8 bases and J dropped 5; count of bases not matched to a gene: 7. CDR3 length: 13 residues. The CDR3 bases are TGTGCCAGCGAAAAGGACAGGGAATATGGCTACACCTTC. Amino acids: CASEKDREYGYTF.

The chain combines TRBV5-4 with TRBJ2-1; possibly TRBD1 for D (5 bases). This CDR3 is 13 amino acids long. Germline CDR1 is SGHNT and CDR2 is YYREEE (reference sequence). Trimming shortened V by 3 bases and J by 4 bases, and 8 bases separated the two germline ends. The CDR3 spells CASSSDRYNEQFF. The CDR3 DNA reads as TGTGCCAGCAGCTCCGACAGATACAATGAGCAGTTCTTC.

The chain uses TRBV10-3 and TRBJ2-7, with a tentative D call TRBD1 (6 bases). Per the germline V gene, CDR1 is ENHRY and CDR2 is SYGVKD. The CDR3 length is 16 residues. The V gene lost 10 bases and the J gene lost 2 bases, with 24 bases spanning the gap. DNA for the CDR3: TGTGCCACCGGATACAGGACAGAACCAACTACCTACGAGCAGTACTTC. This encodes CATGYRTEPTTYEQYF.

CDR3 sequence reads: CASSRTGNTEAFF. The CDR3, as DNA: TGTGCCAGCTCAAGGACGGGAAACACTGAAGCTTTCTTT. The chain employs TRBV18 and TRBJ1-1; D gene ambiguous. CDR1 is KGHSH and CDR2 is LQKENI in the germline V gene. The germline V and J ends were trimmed by 5 bases and 2 bases, with 9 bases remaining between them. This CDR3 is built from 13 residues.

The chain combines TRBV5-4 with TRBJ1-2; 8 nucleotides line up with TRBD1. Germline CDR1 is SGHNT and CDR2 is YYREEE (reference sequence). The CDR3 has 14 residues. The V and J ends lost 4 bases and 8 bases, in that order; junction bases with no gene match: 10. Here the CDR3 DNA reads TGTGCCAGCAGCACGACAGGGGCCGTAGGGGGCTACACCTTC. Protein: CASSTTGAVGGYTF.

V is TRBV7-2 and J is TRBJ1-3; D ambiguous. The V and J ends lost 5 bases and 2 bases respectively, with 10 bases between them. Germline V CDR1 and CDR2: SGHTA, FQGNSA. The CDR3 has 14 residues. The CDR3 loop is CASSPGRTGNTIYF. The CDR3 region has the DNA TGTGCCAGCAGCCCCGGGAGGACTGGAAACACCATATATTTT.

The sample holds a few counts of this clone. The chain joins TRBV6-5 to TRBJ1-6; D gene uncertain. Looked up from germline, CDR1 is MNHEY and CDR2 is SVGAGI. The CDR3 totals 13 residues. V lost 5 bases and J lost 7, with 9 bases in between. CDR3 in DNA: TGTGCCAGCAGTAGCCGAGGGAATTCACCCCTCCACTTT. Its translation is CASSSRGNSPLHF.

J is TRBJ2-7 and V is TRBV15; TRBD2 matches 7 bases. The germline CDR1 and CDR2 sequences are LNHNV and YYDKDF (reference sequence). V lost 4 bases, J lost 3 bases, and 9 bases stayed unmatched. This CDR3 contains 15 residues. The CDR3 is CATSTEMGGSYEQYF. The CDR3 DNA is TGTGCCACCAGCACAGAGATGGGGGGGAGCTACGAGCAGTACTTC.

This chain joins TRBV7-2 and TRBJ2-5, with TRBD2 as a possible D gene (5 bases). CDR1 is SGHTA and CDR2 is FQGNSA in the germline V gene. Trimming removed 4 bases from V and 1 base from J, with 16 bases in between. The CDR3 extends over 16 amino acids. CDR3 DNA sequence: TGTGCCAGCAGCTCCCGCTCGTCTGGACTCCAAGAGACCCAGTACTTC. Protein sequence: CASSSRSSGLQETQYF.

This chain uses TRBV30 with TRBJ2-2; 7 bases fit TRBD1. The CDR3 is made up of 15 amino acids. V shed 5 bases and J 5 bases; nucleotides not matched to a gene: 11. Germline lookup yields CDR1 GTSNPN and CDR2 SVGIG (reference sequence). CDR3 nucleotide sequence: TGTGCCTGGGGGGGTCGGGACAGTACAACCGGGGAGCTGTTTTTT. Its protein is CAWGGRDSTTGELFF.

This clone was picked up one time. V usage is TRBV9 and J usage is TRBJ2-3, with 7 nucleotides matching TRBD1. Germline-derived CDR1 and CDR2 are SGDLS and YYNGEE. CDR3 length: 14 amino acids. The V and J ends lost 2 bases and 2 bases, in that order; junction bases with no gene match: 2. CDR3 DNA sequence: TGTGCCAGCAGCGTCGGGACAGCCACAGATACGCAGTATTTT. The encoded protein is CASSVGTATDTQYF. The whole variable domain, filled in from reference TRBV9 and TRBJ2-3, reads DSGVTQTPKHLITATGQRVTLRCSPRSGDLSVYWYQQSLDQGLQFLIQYYNGEERAKGNILERFSAQQFPDLHSELNLSSLELGDSALYFCASSVGTATDTQYFGPGTRLTVL.

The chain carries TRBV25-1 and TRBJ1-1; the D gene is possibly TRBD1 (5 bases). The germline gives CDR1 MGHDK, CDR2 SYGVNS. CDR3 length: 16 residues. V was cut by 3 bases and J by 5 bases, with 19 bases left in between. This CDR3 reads CASSDNIRGGETEAFF. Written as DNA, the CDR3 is TGTGCCAGCAGTGACAATATCCGGGGGGGAGAAACTGAAGCTTTCTTT.

This CDR3 is CASTLGTSDRGSETQYF. The CDR3 nucleotides are TGTGCCAGTACCCTTGGGACTAGCGACCGAGGGAGCGAGACCCAGTACTTC. The V and J genes are TRBV19 and TRBJ2-5, with TRBD2 matching 10 bases. The CDR3 totals 17 residues. With 7 bases clipped from V and 5 bases from J, the junction kept 16 bases outside the gene matches. CDR1 and CDR2 (germline): LNHDA, SQIVND (reference sequence).

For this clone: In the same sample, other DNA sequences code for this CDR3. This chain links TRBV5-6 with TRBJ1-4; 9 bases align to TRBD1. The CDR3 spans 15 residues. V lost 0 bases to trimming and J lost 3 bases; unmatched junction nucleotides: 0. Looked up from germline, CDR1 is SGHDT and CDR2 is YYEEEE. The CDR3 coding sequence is TGTGCCAGCAGCTTGGGACAGGGGGCTAATGAAAAACTGTTTTTT. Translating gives CASSLGQGANEKLFF.

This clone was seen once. The CDR3 DNA reads as TGTGCCAGCAGCGCGATTCAAGAGACCCAGTACTTC. Translating gives CASSAIQETQYF. The chain recombines TRBV11-3 with TRBJ2-5; no firm D call. The germline gives CDR1 SGHNT, CDR2 YENEEA. The V gene lost 5 bases and the J gene lost 2 bases, with 6 bases spanning the gap. The CDR3 runs to 12 residues. The full variable domain, in which reference TRBV11-3 and TRBJ2-5 provide the parts outside the CDR3, is EAGVVQSPRYKIIEKKQPVAFWCNPISGHNTLYWYLQNLGQGPELLIRYENEEAVDDSQLPKDRFSAERLKGVDSTLKIQPAELGDSAVYLCASSAIQETQYFGPGTRLLVL.

The CDR3 DNA is TGTGCCAGCAGCTTTCCCCCGGGACAGGGAGGCGTGGGAAACGAAAAACTGTTTTTT. Protein sequence: CASSFPPGQGGVGNEKLFF. V gene TRBV7-9 combines with J gene TRBJ1-4; 9 bases align to TRBD1. Germline lookup yields CDR1 SEHNR and CDR2 FQNEAQ (reference sequence). Germline trimming cut 3 bases from V and 8 bases from J; bases unmatched to any gene: 19. The CDR3 has 19 residues.

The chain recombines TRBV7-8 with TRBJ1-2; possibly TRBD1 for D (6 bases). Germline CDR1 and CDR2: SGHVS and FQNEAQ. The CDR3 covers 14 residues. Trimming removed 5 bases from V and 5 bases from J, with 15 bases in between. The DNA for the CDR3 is TGTGCCAGCAGCCCAGTTACTCAGGGGTATGGCTACACCTTC. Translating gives CASSPVTQGYGYTF. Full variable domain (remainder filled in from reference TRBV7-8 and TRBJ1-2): GAGVSQSPRYKVAKRGQDVALRCDPISGHVSLFWYQQALGQGPEFLTYFQNEAQLDKSGLPSDRFFAERPEGSVSTLKIQRTQQEDSAVYLCASSPVTQGYGYTFGSGTRLTVV.